This T cell receptor beta chain stems from a study of T and B cells in COVID-19 patients. In germline, CDR1 is MNHNS, CDR2 SASEGT. Trimming shortened V by 0 bases and J by 8 bases, and 11 bases separated the two germline ends. The CDR3 has 14 residues. BIOMED2 TRB-A/B primer pools were used in multiplex TRB PCR. In TCRdb, the multiplex PCR reads were re-called with MiXCR into one record per CDR3 protein. The sample includes roughly 9,000 distinct CDR3 sequences, around 27% of them seen just once. Blood genomic DNA input for TRB amplification was roughly 220-500 ng. Sequenced sample: blood. V usage is TRBV6-1 and J usage is TRBJ1-3; weak D call: TRBD1 (5 bases). This sequence originates from a human donor who had recovered from COVID-19. The CDR3 DNA reads TGTGCCAGCAGTGAAGCGCTTCGGGGGGACACCATATATTTT. It encodes CASSEALRGDTIYF.